One sample yielded the 23 T cell receptor beta chains listed below, sequenced in a study of post-analysis software for immune sequencing data. Findings and limits, study-wide: Relative to controls, patients had five TRBV segments at higher frequency, with TRBV5-6, TRBV5-1 and TRBV20-1 among these.

Libraries were made from TCR beta cDNA, and they carried unique molecular identifiers. Via MiXCR, TCRdb re-called the PCR reads, giving one row per CDR3 protein. The sample yields about 620,000 distinct CDR3 sequences, about 40% seen once. No antigen is known for these receptors. The source material was blood. The receptors here all came from a girl under 18 with multiple sclerosis.

The chain recombines TRBV10-1 with TRBJ2-1; TRBD2 agrees at 11 bases. Germline V gives CDR1 WNHNN, CDR2 SYGVQD (reference sequence). V gave up 6 bases and J gave up 13 bases; unmatched junction bases: 8. The length of the CDR3 is 13 residues. The CDR3 region is CASSVNSGRAQFF. The DNA for the CDR3 is TGCGCCAGCAGCGTAAATAGCGGGAGGGCACAGTTCTTC.

The DNA of the CDR3 is TGTGCCAGCAGGGGGACAGCGTTCGCGGATGGCTACACCTTC. It specifies CASRGTAFADGYTF. This sequence joins TRBV12-3 or TRBV12-4 and TRBJ1-2; 7 bases match TRBD1. The J segment lost 6 bases and the V segment lost 6 bases, leaving 10 bases of the junction unmatched. This CDR3 has 14 residues.

This clonotype has a handful of counts. The chain joins TRBV4-1 to TRBJ1-1, with D perhaps matching TRBD1 (5 bases). The germline V gene encodes CDR1 MGHRA and CDR2 YSYEKL. The germline V and J ends were trimmed by 8 bases and 4 bases, with 17 bases remaining between them. The CDR3 extends over 14 amino acids. The CDR3 DNA follows: TGCGCCAGCTCTCCACCGGGGGTAGGCACTGAAGCTTTCTTT. The encoded protein is CASSPPGVGTEAFF.

The J gene is TRBJ2-7, the V gene TRBV12-3 or TRBV12-4; D gene uncertain. This CDR3 region has 14 residues. V shed 1 base and J shed 1 base, with 8 bases lying between them. Here the CDR3 reads CASSLGLISYEQYF. The CDR3 DNA reads TGTGCCAGCAGTTTAGGGCTGATATCCTACGAGCAGTACTTC.

This clonotype was observed a handful of times. The chain links TRBV12-3 or TRBV12-4 to TRBJ1-2; D perhaps matches TRBD1 (6 bases). Between the trimmed V and J ends, which lost 5 bases and 4 bases, there was a span of 14 bases. The CDR3 totals 14 residues. The DNA for the CDR3 is TGTGCCAGCAGTCCCGGGGGGCCTGTCTATGGCTACACCTTC. Translation: CASSPGGPVYGYTF.

The chain recombines TRBV6-1 with TRBJ2-3, with 7 bases aligning to TRBD1. Per the germline V gene, CDR1 is MNHNS and CDR2 is SASEGT. The V and J ends lost 8 bases and 2 bases, in that order; junction bases with no gene match: 4. The CDR3 runs 13 residues. CDR3 residues: CASRTGHTDTQYF. The CDR3 DNA reads TGTGCCAGCCGGACAGGTCACACAGATACGCAGTATTTT.

The genes are TRBV12-3 or TRBV12-4 and TRBJ1-6; tentative D call: TRBD1 (5 bases). The CDR3 is 15 amino acids. The V end lost 1 base, the J end lost 6 bases, and 10 bases lay between the germline ends. The CDR3 loop reads CASSLGQTVNSPLHF. CDR3 sequence (DNA): TGTGCCAGCAGTTTAGGGCAGACAGTTAATTCACCCCTCCACTTT.

The chain joins TRBV5-1 to TRBJ2-7, with a possible D match to TRBD2 (5 bases). The CDR3 has 14 amino acids. V lost 0 bases to trimming and J lost 3 bases, with 10 bases between them. Germline CDR1 and CDR2: SGHRS and YFSETQ. CDR3 DNA sequence: TGCGCCAGCAGCTTGGCCTACGGAGGCTACGAGCAGTACTTC. Its translation is CASSLAYGGYEQYF.

The J gene is TRBJ2-3, the V gene TRBV10-3; D is possibly TRBD1 or TRBD2 (6 bases each). The CDR3 runs 15 residues. The V gene lost 2 bases and the J gene lost 5 bases, with 14 bases spanning the gap. Germline CDR1 and CDR2: ENHRY and SYGVKD. Here the CDR3 reads CAISEPAGTRDTQYF. CDR3 nucleotides: TGTGCCATCAGTGAGCCGGCGGGGACACGAGATACGCAGTATTTT.

The V and J genes are TRBV29-1 and TRBJ1-2; D is ambiguous. CDR3 length equals 14 residues. With 6 bases removed from V and 3 bases from J, the gap between germline ends came to 17 bases. CDR1 SQVTM and CDR2 ANQGSEA come from the germline V gene. CDR3 sequence: CSVPQVNGHYGYTF. CDR3 nucleotide sequence: TGCAGCGTCCCTCAGGTGAACGGGCACTATGGCTACACCTTC.

The chain is built from TRBV7-2 and TRBJ2-1; 9 nucleotides match TRBD1. Looked up from germline, CDR1 is SGHTA and CDR2 is FQGNSA. CDR3 length equals 16 residues. Trimming removed 1 base from V and 4 bases from J; junction bases left unmatched: 5. CDR3 DNA: TGTGCCAGCAGCTTAGGGGGACAGGGAAGATACAATGAGCAGTTCTTC. It is translated as CASSLGGQGRYNEQFF. Together with reference TRBV7-2 and TRBJ2-1, the CDR3 gives the full variable domain: GAGVSQSPSNKVTEKGKDVELRCDPISGHTALYWYRQSLGQGLEFLIYFQGNSAPDKSGLPSDRFSAERTGGSVSTLTIQRTQQEDSAVYLCASSLGGQGRYNEQFFGPGTRLTVL.

This clonotype was picked up a small number of times. The V and J genes are TRBV12-3 or TRBV12-4 and TRBJ2-5, with a weak D call TRBD1 (5 bases). There are 13 residues in the CDR3. Trimming took 6 bases from V and 1 from J, leaving 9 bases between them. The DNA for the CDR3 is TGTGCCAGCAGGACAGTTTTCCAAGAGACCCAGTACTTC. It yields the protein CASRTVFQETQYF.

This clonotype was detected a few times. CDR3 residues: CASSIARGRDTQYF. In nucleotides, the CDR3 is TGTGCCAGCAGTATCGCTCGCGGGAGGGATACGCAGTATTTT. The chain combines TRBV27 with TRBJ2-3, with 8 bases aligning to TRBD2. V dropped 5 bases and J dropped 6; count of bases not matched to a gene: 7. Germline V gives CDR1 MNHEY, CDR2 SMNVEV (reference sequence). The CDR3 is 14 residues long.

The V gene is TRBV7-8, the J gene TRBJ1-2, with 9 bases fitting TRBD1. The V segment lost 5 bases and the J segment 2 bases; nucleotides outside the gene matches: 9. Germline CDR1 and CDR2: SGHVS and FQNEAQ. CDR3 length equals 16 residues. The CDR3 DNA reads as TGTGCCAGCAGCCCAACCGGGACAGGGATAAACTATGGCTACACCTTC. This codes for CASSPTGTGINYGYTF.

V is TRBV29-1 and J is TRBJ1-2; D perhaps matches TRBD1 (5 bases). Germline lookup yields CDR1 SQVTM and CDR2 ANQGSEA. Trimming removed 0 bases at V and 6 bases at J, with 17 bases between. The CDR3 is made up of 15 amino acids. The CDR3 reads CSVEEFGQGINGYTF. CDR3 bases: TGCAGCGTTGAAGAGTTCGGCCAGGGTATCAATGGCTACACCTTC.

The V and J genes are TRBV20-1 and TRBJ2-3; perhaps TRBD2 as D (5 bases). Germline V gives CDR1 DFQATT, CDR2 SNEGSKA (reference sequence). There are 15 residues in the CDR3. Trimming left V 0 bases short and J 4 bases short, with 14 bases between. CDR3 nucleotides: TGCAGTGCTAGAGATACACTAGGTAGCCCAGATACGCAGTATTTT. This encodes CSARDTLGSPDTQYF.

This clonotype has just a few counts. This rearrangement joins TRBV6-4 to TRBJ2-3, with a weak D call TRBD2 (5 bases). Germline values: CDR1 MRHNA, CDR2 SNTAGT. The CDR3 loop spans 16 amino acids. Trimming cost V 6 bases and J 4 bases, with 20 bases left between them. CDR3 nucleotides: TGTGCCAGCAGGATCCTAGCCGTCAGCCTCTCAGATACGCAGTATTTT. Protein sequence: CASRILAVSLSDTQYF.

This chain connects TRBV2 to TRBJ2-1; TRBD2 aligns across 11 bases. The CDR3 consists of 17 residues. CDR1 and CDR2 from the germline V gene are SNHLY and FYNNEI. Trimming took 3 bases from V and 6 from J; bases not matched to a gene: 10. The CDR3, as DNA: TGTGCCAGCAGTGACGGGCCTAGCGGGGGGTCACCCAATGAGCAGTTCTTC. Translating gives CASSDGPSGGSPNEQFF. The variable domain in full, with the rest retrieved from reference TRBV2 and TRBJ2-1, is EPEVTQTPSHQVTQMGQEVILRCVPISNHLYFYWYRQILGQKVEFLVSFYNNEISEKSEIFDDQFSVERPDGSNFTLKIRSTKLEDSAMYFCASSDGPSGGSPNEQFFGPGTRLTVL.

This clonotype was observed a single time. V gene TRBV24-1 combines with J gene TRBJ2-3; the D gene is possibly TRBD2 (6 bases). Germline V gene sequence: CDR1 KGHDR, CDR2 SFDVKD. The ends were cut back, 0 bases at V and 4 bases at J, with 13 bases in the middle. This CDR3 is 16 amino acids long. For the CDR3, the DNA is TGTGCCACCAGTGATTTGAGGGGCGGGACCGCAGATACGCAGTATTTT. Encoded protein: CATSDLRGGTADTQYF.

The gene calls are TRBV12-3 or TRBV12-4 and TRBJ1-2; 7 positions agree with TRBD1. This CDR3 contains 14 residues. V shed 5 bases and J 3 bases; nucleotides not matched to a gene: 6. The CDR3 region has the DNA TGTGCCAGCAGTCACCCTGGGACAGACTATGGCTACACCTTC. This gives the protein CASSHPGTDYGYTF.

This clonotype was recorded a few times. CDR3 sequence (DNA): TGCAGTGCTAGAGTCGGGGACCGTTACTCCTACGAGCAGTACTTC. Translation: CSARVGDRYSYEQYF. The chain couples TRBV20-1 to TRBJ2-7; D tentatively fits TRBD1 or TRBD2 (5 bases each). This CDR3 region has 15 residues. Germline-derived CDR1 and CDR2 are DFQATT and SNEGSKA (reference sequence). The V end was cut by 1 base, the J end by 0 bases, with 13 bases between.

V usage is TRBV9 and J usage is TRBJ1-2; 8 bases fit TRBD1. Germline CDR1 is SGDLS and CDR2 is YYNGEE. Trimming at V came to 1 base and at J to 1 base, leaving 12 bases not matched to a gene. The CDR3 covers 18 residues. The CDR3 DNA is TGTGCCAGCAGCGTAAAATCAGGGACAGGAGTAGTTAACTATGGCTACACCTTC. Amino acids: CASSVKSGTGVVNYGYTF.

The V call is TRBV12-3 or TRBV12-4, the J call TRBJ2-1; D is unresolved. Trimming left V 4 bases short and J 15 bases short, with 13 bases between. The CDR3 sequence is 11 residues long. The CDR3, as DNA: TGTGCCAGCAGTTCTCCCGGGTCCTGGTTCTTC. It specifies CASSSPGSWFF.